Presented here are 10 T cell receptor beta chains from one specimen sequenced in a study of CD8 T cells in Susac syndrome. Random-hexamer reverse transcription was applied to about 0.45 to 1 ug RNA. Each CDR3 protein gets one entry after TCRdb re-called the immunoSEQ multiplex PCR reads with MiXCR. The sample contains about 250,000 distinct CDR3 sequences, over 85% of which appear only once. Sequencing input: CD4+ T cells from PBMCs. These receptors originate from a human donor with multiple sclerosis.

The J gene is TRBJ1-1, the V gene TRBV9; the D is unclear. V dropped 4 bases and J dropped 0 bases, with 10 bases sitting between them. The CDR3 extends over 14 amino acids. Germline CDR1 and CDR2: SGDLS and YYNGEE. CDR3 nucleotide sequence: TGTGCCAGCAGCCAATCCAGTTTGAACACTGAAGCTTTCTTT. Its protein is CASSQSSLNTEAFF.

This clonotype has just one count. The V gene is TRBV10-3, the J gene TRBJ2-2, with a tentative D call TRBD2 (5 bases). The germline V gene encodes CDR1 ENHRY and CDR2 SYGVKD. CDR3 size: 15 residues. The V end was cut by 6 bases, the J end by 4 bases, with 15 bases between. CDR3 in DNA: TGTGCCATCAGCCCCGGAGGCAGCTTCACCGGGGAGCTGTTTTTT. It translates to CAISPGGSFTGELFF.

The chain links TRBV5-4 to TRBJ2-6; 10 positions agree with TRBD2. The V gene end was trimmed by 3 bases and the J gene end by 0 bases; junction bases not matched to a gene: 6. The CDR3 length is 18 residues. Per the germline V gene, CDR1 is SGHNT and CDR2 is YYREEE (reference sequence). CDR3 in DNA: TGTGCCAGCAGCTCAAAATCTAGCGGGAGCTCTGGGGCCAACGTCCTGACTTTC. It specifies CASSSKSSGSSGANVLTF. Combining the CDR3 with reference TRBV5-4 and TRBJ2-6 gives the whole variable domain ETGVTQSPTHLIKTRGQQVTLRCSSQSGHNTVSWYQQALGQGPQFIFQYYREEENGRGNFPPRFSGLQFPNYSSELNVNALELDDSALYLCASSSKSSGSSGANVLTFGAGSRLTVL.

The chain employs TRBV18 and TRBJ1-1, with a weak D call TRBD1 (5 bases). CDR3 length: 17 amino acids. CDR1 KGHSH and CDR2 LQKENI come from the germline V gene. Trimming removed 0 bases at V and 3 bases at J, with 17 bases between. The CDR3 region has the DNA TGTGCCAGCTCACCACCGAATCCAGGGAGAAGGGACACTGAAGCTTTCTTT. As protein: CASSPPNPGRRDTEAFF.

This clonotype occurred once. The genes are TRBV20-1 and TRBJ2-7; 12 bases line up with TRBD2. CDR3 length: 16 residues. Trimming removed 3 bases from V and 4 bases from J; junction bases left unmatched: 10. CDR1 and CDR2 from the germline V gene are DFQATT and SNEGSKA (reference sequence). CDR3 coding DNA: TGCAGTGCTAGCAGGACTAGCGGGGCCCCTGGATACGAGCAGTACTTC. This translates into CSASRTSGAPGYEQYF.

V is TRBV4-1 and J is TRBJ1-2, with D perhaps matching TRBD1 (6 bases). This CDR3 is 14 amino acids long. With 4 bases removed from V and 8 bases from J, the gap between germline ends came to 17 bases. The V gene's germline CDR1 is MGHRA and CDR2 YSYEKL. The CDR3 loop is CASSRPGQRGGYTF. DNA of the CDR3: TGCGCCAGCAGCCGACCGGGACAACGAGGGGGCTACACCTTC.

The chain has TRBV3-1 and TRBJ2-2; 7 bases agree with TRBD2. V was clipped by 7 bases and J by 1 base; unmatched bases: 9. This CDR3 has 16 residues. The V gene's germline CDR1 is LGHDT and CDR2 YNNKEL (reference sequence). CDR3 bases: TGTGCCAGCACCTCAGGTGGGAGGGGGAACACCGGGGAGCTGTTTTTT. Translation gives CASTSGGRGNTGELFF.

This chain joins TRBV4-2 and TRBJ2-7; 9 bases map to TRBD1. V shed 4 bases, J shed 3 bases, and the junction held 10 bases outside the gene matches. There are 16 residues in the CDR3. Germline CDR1 and CDR2: LGHNA and YNFKEQ. CDR3: CASSPSGQGFIYEQYF. The DNA for the CDR3 is TGTGCCAGCAGCCCCTCGGGACAGGGATTTATCTACGAGCAGTACTTC.

The CDR3 DNA follows: TGCGCCAGCAGGACGGGACAGGGAATCACCGGGGAGCTGTTTTTT. It specifies CASRTGQGITGELFF. The chain is built from TRBV5-1 and TRBJ2-2; 9 nucleotides line up with TRBD1. With 5 bases clipped from V and 4 bases from J, the junction kept 6 bases outside the gene matches. Germline loops: CDR1 SGHRS, CDR2 YFSETQ. The CDR3 consists of 15 residues.

This clonotype is a singleton in its sample. The gene calls are TRBV2 and TRBJ2-7, with 10 bases lining up with TRBD2. The CDR3 has 14 amino acids. V was clipped by 4 bases and J by 5 bases; unmatched bases: 5. Germline values: CDR1 SNHLY, CDR2 FYNNEI. CDR3 bases: TGTGCCAGCAGTGTTCTAGCGGGAGTAGACGAGCAGTACGTC. It is translated as CASSVLAGVDEQYV.